What follows are 6 T cell receptor beta chains derived from one specimen sequenced in a study of T cell changes during pregnancy in multiple sclerosis. Data came from immunoSEQ multiplex PCR; TCRdb stores just in-frame clones and leaves some out. The sample shows tens of thousands of clones, 94% of them seen only once. The specimen comprised CD4+ T cells from peripheral blood mononuclear cells, sampled in the first trimester of pregnancy. All receptors derive from a female donor with multiple sclerosis, enrolled in a pregnancy study.

The chain carries TRBV7-9 and TRBJ1-1; D remains ambiguous. V dropped 3 bases and J dropped 1 base, with 6 bases sitting between them. Germline V gene sequence: CDR1 SEHNR, CDR2 FQNEAQ (reference sequence). CDR3 size: 13 residues. The CDR3, as DNA: TGTGCCAGCAGCTTCGAGGGGAACACTGAAGCTTTCTTT. Its translation: CASSFEGNTEAFF.

The chain's CDR3 is CASSLAAGQSNYGYTF. CDR3 in DNA: TGTGCCAGCAGCTTAGCCGCTGGGCAATCTAACTATGGCTACACCTTC. The rearrangement joins TRBV7-2 to TRBJ1-2; D gene ambiguous. This CDR3 has 16 amino acids. With 0 bases removed from V and 0 bases from J, the gap between germline ends came to 11 bases. CDR1 and CDR2 (germline): SGHTA, FQGNSA.

The chain has TRBV5-6 and TRBJ1-3, with D tentatively TRBD1 (5 bases). The CDR3 is made up of 19 amino acids. Germline V CDR1 and CDR2: SGHDT, YYEEEE. Trimming took off 3 bases at V and 0 bases at J, with 22 bases between the two ends. This CDR3 reads CASSWLDVRQPRSGNTIYF. The CDR3, as DNA: TGTGCCAGCAGCTGGTTGGATGTGAGACAGCCTCGCTCTGGAAACACCATATATTTT.

Written as DNA, the CDR3 is TGTGCCAGCAGCCCAGGGGGGTCACCCCTCCACTTT. It encodes CASSPGGSPLHF. The rearrangement uses TRBV7-9 and TRBJ1-6, with TRBD1 identical over 7 bases. There are 12 residues in the CDR3. Germline V gene data show CDR1 as SEHNR and CDR2 as FQNEAQ (reference sequence). Unmatched junction bases numbered 2, after V lost 5 bases and J lost 10 bases.

V gene TRBV12-5 combines with J gene TRBJ2-4; perhaps TRBD1 as D (6 bases). V was clipped by 1 base and J by 4 bases, with 8 bases between them. The CDR3 length is 14 residues. The germline gives CDR1 LGHNT, CDR2 FRNRAP. CDR3 DNA sequence: TGTGCTAGTGGTTTGGCTCAGGGGAAAAACATTCAGTACTTC. Protein: CASGLAQGKNIQYF.

This clone was observed once. The chain has TRBV18 and TRBJ2-3; 8 bases map to TRBD2. The CDR3 is made up of 17 amino acids. After removal of 3 bases from V and 6 bases from J, the junction contained 14 bases not matched to a gene. The germline V gene encodes CDR1 KGHSH and CDR2 LQKENI. CDR3 DNA: TGTGCCAGCTCACCCCTCCCCAGCGGGGGCGTGAGGGATACGCAGTATTTT. Encoded protein: CASSPLPSGGVRDTQYF. The full variable domain, rest sourced from reference TRBV18 and TRBJ2-3, is NAGVMQNPRHLVRRRGQEARLRCSPMKGHSHVYWYRQLPEEGLKFMVYLQKENIIDESGMPKERFSAEFPKEGPSILRIQQVVRGDSAAYFCASSPLPSGGVRDTQYFGPGTRLTVL.